The next 21 T cell receptor beta chains were all read from a single sample in a study of CD8 T cells in Susac syndrome. Random hexamers served to reverse transcribe roughly 0.5 to 1 ug RNA. TCRdb independently ran MiXCR on the immunoSEQ multiplex PCR reads; one entry per CDR3 protein. The table lists 75,000 to 100,000 distinct CDR3 sequences, around 94% of them singletons. The sequencing sample was made of CD8+ T cells from PBMCs. These receptors originate from a human donor in good health.

This rearrangement joins TRBV19 to TRBJ2-1, with 10 positions matching TRBD1. This CDR3 contains 13 residues. Germline values: CDR1 LNHDA, CDR2 SQIVND (reference sequence). The ends lost 8 bases at V and 12 bases at J; junction bases unmatched: 10. CDR3 sequence (DNA): TGTGCCAGTGCCTTGACAGGGGGCGCAGGGCAGTTCTTC. It encodes CASALTGGAGQFF.

The chain uses TRBV4-1 and TRBJ2-7; 8 bases align to TRBD2. This CDR3 has 15 residues. Germline CDR1 reads MGHRA; CDR2 reads YSYEKL. Germline trimming cut 1 base from V and 2 bases from J; bases unmatched to any gene: 4. CDR3 amino acids: CASSQGPAGAYEQYF. CDR3 nucleotide sequence: TGCGCCAGCAGCCAAGGCCCAGCGGGGGCCTACGAGCAGTACTTC.

The chain links TRBV20-1 to TRBJ2-2; D is ambiguous. From germline, CDR1 is DFQATT and CDR2 SNEGSKA (reference sequence). The CDR3 spans 12 residues. Trimming cost V 6 bases and J 5 bases, with 10 bases left between them. The CDR3 reads CSAQDLTGELFF. The CDR3 DNA sequence: TGCAGTGCGCAAGACTTGACCGGGGAGCTGTTTTTT.

The CDR3 coding sequence is TGTGCCAGCAGTGTCTGGCATCCCTACCCCGATGAGCAGTTCTTC. Amino acid sequence: CASSVWHPYPDEQFF. V is TRBV7-2 and J is TRBJ2-1; D is uncertain. The V gene lost 6 bases and the J gene lost 8 bases, with 20 bases spanning the gap. Germline V CDR1 and CDR2: SGHTA, FQGNSA. The CDR3 extends over 15 amino acids.

V usage is TRBV7-9 and J usage is TRBJ2-3; a possible D gene is TRBD2 (6 bases). CDR1 SEHNR and CDR2 FQNEAQ come from the germline V gene (reference sequence). The CDR3 consists of 15 residues. V lost 5 bases and J 1 base, leaving 13 bases between the germline ends. The CDR3 nucleotides read TGTGCCAGCAGCACGACTAGAACTGGCACAGATACGCAGTATTTT. Protein: CASSTTRTGTDTQYF. Full variable domain (outside the CDR3, taken from reference TRBV7-9 and TRBJ2-3): DTGVSQNPRHKITKRGQNVTFRCDPISEHNRLYWYRQTLGQGPEFLTYFQNEAQLEKSRLLSDRFSAERPKGSFSTLEIQRTEQGDSAMYLCASSTTRTGTDTQYFGPGTRLTVL.

The sample holds a few counts of this clonotype. The rearrangement uses TRBV7-9 and TRBJ2-1; D gene uncertain. In germline, CDR1 is SEHNR, CDR2 FQNEAQ (reference sequence). This CDR3 spans 10 amino acids. Trimming took 7 bases from V and 5 from J, leaving 3 bases between them. The CDR3: CASINNEQFF. The CDR3 DNA sequence: TGTGCCAGCATCAACAATGAGCAGTTCTTC. Based on the CDR3 plus reference TRBV7-9 and TRBJ2-1, the full variable domain is DTGVSQNPRHKITKRGQNVTFRCDPISEHNRLYWYRQTLGQGPEFLTYFQNEAQLEKSRLLSDRFSAERPKGSFSTLEIQRTEQGDSAMYLCASINNEQFFGPGTRLTVL.

The chain recombines TRBV20-1 with TRBJ1-2; 8 bases are a match to TRBD1. This CDR3 is 17 amino acids long. Germline V CDR1 and CDR2: DFQATT, SNEGSKA (reference sequence). The J segment lost 7 bases and the V segment lost 4 bases, leaving 20 bases of the junction unmatched. Here the CDR3 DNA reads TGCAGTGCTACCACCAAATTTTGGACAGGGCTAGGGTTTGGCTACACCTTC. Translating gives CSATTKFWTGLGFGYTF.

V usage is TRBV4-1 and J usage is TRBJ2-1; 12 bases align to TRBD2. Trimming cost V 5 bases and J 8 bases; bases outside gene matches: 7. This CDR3 comprises 15 residues. The germline CDR1 and CDR2 sequences are MGHRA and YSYEKL. In DNA form, the CDR3 reads TGCGCCAGCAGCGGGCTACTAGCGGGAGGCGATGAGCAGTTCTTC. Its translation: CASSGLLAGGDEQFF.

CDR3 nucleotides: TGCAGCGTTGAACACAGGCCTAACTATGGCTACACCTTC. Translation: CSVEHRPNYGYTF. The rearrangement joins TRBV29-1 to TRBJ1-2; D perhaps matches TRBD1 (5 bases). There are 13 residues in the CDR3. The V end lost 2 bases, the J end lost 0 bases, and 7 bases lay between the germline ends. Germline assignment: CDR1 SQVTM and CDR2 ANQGSEA. The full variable domain, completed using reference TRBV29-1 and TRBJ1-2, is SAVISQKPSRDICQRGTSLTIQCQVDSQVTMMFWYRQQPGQSLTLIATANQGSEATYESGFVIDKFPISRPNLTFSTLTVSNMSPEDSSIYLCSVEHRPNYGYTFGSGTRLTVV.

CDR3 sequence: CASSNDPRGIGWNTEAFF. As DNA, the CDR3 is TGTGCCAGCAGCAACGACCCCCGGGGGATTGGATGGAACACTGAAGCTTTCTTT. The rearrangement joins TRBV12-3 or TRBV12-4 to TRBJ1-1; TRBD1 might be the D (5 bases). The CDR3 contains 18 residues. Trimming cost V 6 bases and J 1 base, with 24 bases left between them.

The rearrangement uses TRBV7-9 and TRBJ2-1; possibly TRBD1 for D (6 bases). Germline CDR1 is SEHNR and CDR2 is FQNEAQ (reference sequence). The CDR3 has 13 residues. Trimming pared 6 bases from V and 7 bases from J, leaving 13 bases between. CDR3: CASSFPRGNEQFF. CDR3 sequence (DNA): TGTGCCAGCAGTTTTCCCAGGGGAAATGAGCAGTTCTTC.

This chain connects TRBV29-1 to TRBJ1-4; 8 positions agree with TRBD1. The V gene end was trimmed by 4 bases and the J gene end by 8 bases; junction bases not matched to a gene: 3. Germline assignment: CDR1 SQVTM and CDR2 ANQGSEA. The CDR3 loop spans 12 amino acids. Here the CDR3 reads CSVATGEEKLFF. The CDR3 DNA sequence: TGCAGCGTTGCGACAGGGGAAGAAAAACTGTTTTTT.

V usage is TRBV6-2 or TRBV6-3 and J usage is TRBJ2-1, with D hard to call. Germline V gene data show CDR1 as MNHEY and CDR2 as SVGEGT. The CDR3 totals 15 residues. The V end was cut by 5 bases, the J end by 2 bases, with 13 bases between. The CDR3 reads CASSGRLVAYNEQFF. The DNA for the CDR3 is TGTGCCAGCAGTGGCAGGCTGGTCGCCTACAATGAGCAGTTCTTC.

This sequence joins TRBV23-1 and TRBJ1-2; D is possibly TRBD1 (5 bases). TRBV23-1 has ORF status, its function being uncertain. The CDR3 has 15 residues. Trimming left V 2 bases short and J 7 bases short, with 17 bases between. The CDR3 coding sequence is TGCGCCAGCAGTCAAAACCACCTCTCGGGGGGTGGCTACACCTTC. This encodes CASSQNHLSGGGYTF.

The J gene is TRBJ1-1, the V gene TRBV29-1; 8 nucleotides agree with TRBD1. Germline V gene data show CDR1 as SQVTM and CDR2 as ANQGSEA. V was pared by 6 bases and J by 5 bases, with 11 bases of the junction left unmatched. The CDR3 has 14 amino acids. CDR3 amino acids: CSVREQGVRTEAFF. The CDR3 DNA follows: TGCAGCGTACGCGAACAGGGGGTAAGGACTGAAGCTTTCTTT.

This sequence joins TRBV5-1 and TRBJ2-7, with 8 bases fitting TRBD1. The germline V gene encodes CDR1 SGHRS and CDR2 YFSETQ. The CDR3 extends over 12 amino acids. V was clipped by 3 bases and J by 6 bases; unmatched bases: 2. As DNA, the CDR3 is TGCGCCAGCAGCTACACAGGGGGCGAGCAGTACGTC. Amino acids: CASSYTGGEQYV.

This chain connects TRBV19 to TRBJ1-5; D not certain. This CDR3 spans 16 amino acids. Germline V gene data show CDR1 as LNHDA and CDR2 as SQIVND (reference sequence). Trimming cost V 1 base and J 2 bases, with 12 bases left between them. The CDR3 protein is CASSIVTGRRNQPQHF. As DNA, the CDR3 is TGTGCCAGTAGTATAGTTACGGGGAGGCGCAATCAGCCCCAGCATTTT. The complete variable domain, with remaining parts taken from reference TRBV19 and TRBJ1-5, reads DGGITQSPKYLFRKEGQNVTLSCEQNLNHDAMYWYRQDPGQGLRLIYYSQIVNDFQKGDIAEGYSVSREKKESFPLTVTSAQKNPTAFYLCASSIVTGRRNQPQHFGDGTRLSIL.

The rearrangement uses TRBV12-3 or TRBV12-4 and TRBJ2-5; D not resolved. The CDR3 loop spans 15 amino acids. V gave up 6 bases and J gave up 1 base, with 15 bases separating them. CDR3 in amino acids: CASSHTPGGQETQYF. In DNA, the CDR3 is TGTGCCAGCAGCCATACACCAGGTGGCCAAGAGACCCAGTACTTC.

The CDR3 sequence: CASSPPTHGPYGYTF. For the CDR3, the DNA is TGTGCCAGCTCACCACCGACCCACGGTCCCTATGGCTACACCTTC. This chain links TRBV18 with TRBJ1-2; D remains ambiguous. The V end was cut by 0 bases, the J end by 4 bases, with 12 bases between. The CDR3 contains 15 residues. From germline, CDR1 is KGHSH and CDR2 LQKENI.

CDR3 loop: CASSPRTDTQYF. CDR3 nucleotide sequence: TGTGCCAGCAGCCCGAGGACCGATACGCAGTATTTT. The chain joins TRBV13 to TRBJ2-3; D is uncertain. V was trimmed by 5 bases and J by 6 bases, leaving 9 bases between them. CDR3 length: 12 amino acids. CDR1 PRHDT and CDR2 FYEKMQ come from the germline V gene (reference sequence).

This chain connects TRBV14 to TRBJ2-2; no clear D gene. Germline CDR1 and CDR2: SGHDN and FVKESK. Deletions cut 3 bases from V and 2 bases from J, with 4 bases between. This CDR3 comprises 13 residues. CDR3 in DNA: TGTGCCAGCAGCCAGGCTAACACCGGGGAGCTGTTTTTT. Protein: CASSQANTGELFF.